The present entry profiles one TCR beta chain with its context. Its antigen is still unknown. The record originates from a study of cytomegalovirus exposure and HLA in healthy donors. Across the study: A data release that came early held 75 million to 85 million unique TCRs from HLA-typed donors. Out of about 360 genotyped donors, around 80% belonged to the Caucasian-associated ancestry cluster.

PCR employed 60 Vbeta and 13 Jbeta primers. TCRdb keeps only in-frame clones here, not all; method: immunoSEQ multiplex PCR. This sample yields fewer than 120,000 clones, of which 60% to 85% are seen a single time; just under 3% belongs to the top ten. Study-wide results and limits: In a later analysis, several top co-occurrence clusters appeared linked to parvovirus B19, influenza, CMV and Epstein-Barr virus.

As for the donors, each was a healthy bone marrow donor. The CDR3 is made up of 14 amino acids. Trimming shortened V by 6 bases and J by 0 bases, and 9 bases separated the two germline ends. Germline CDR1 and CDR2: ENHRY and SYGVKD. This TCR was sampled from an older woman in good health and CMV-seropositive. This chain connects TRBV10-3 to TRBJ2-1; D is unclear. The sequenced sample was PBMCs. The CDR3 DNA reads as TGTGCCATCAGGCCAGAATTCTCCTACAATGAGCAGTTCTTC. This sequence encodes CAIRPEFSYNEQFF.